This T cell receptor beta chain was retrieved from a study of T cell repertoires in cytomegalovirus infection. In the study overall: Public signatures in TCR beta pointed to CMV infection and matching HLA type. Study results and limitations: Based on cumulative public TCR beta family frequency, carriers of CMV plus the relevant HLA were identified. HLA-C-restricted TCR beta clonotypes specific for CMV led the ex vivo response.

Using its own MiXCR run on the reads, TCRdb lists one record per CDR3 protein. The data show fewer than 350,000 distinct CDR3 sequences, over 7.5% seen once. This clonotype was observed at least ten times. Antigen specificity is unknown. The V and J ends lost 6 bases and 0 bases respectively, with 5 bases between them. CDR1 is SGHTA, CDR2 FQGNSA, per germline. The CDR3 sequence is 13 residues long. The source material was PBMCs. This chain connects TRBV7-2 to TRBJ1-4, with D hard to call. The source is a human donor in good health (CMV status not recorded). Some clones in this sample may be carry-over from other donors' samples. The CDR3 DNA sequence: TGTGCCAGCAGGGTTGCAACTAATGAAAAACTGTTTTTT. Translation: CASRVATNEKLFF. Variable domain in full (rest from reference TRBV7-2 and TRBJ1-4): GAGVSQSPSNKVTEKGKDVELRCDPISGHTALYWYRQSLGQGLEFLIYFQGNSAPDKSGLPSDRFSAERTGGSVSTLTIQRTQQEDSAVYLCASRVATNEKLFFGSGTQLSVL.